The rows below give T cell receptor beta chains drawn from one sample of a study of blood T cell repertoires in COVID-19. Assay used: immunoSEQ multiplex PCR; TCRdb lists only in-frame clones, some missing. The profile shows about 220,000 clones, less than 90% of them singletons. Specimen: peripheral blood. The source of these receptors is a woman aged 55-70 years who had recovered from COVID-19. CDR3s include the opening cysteine and the closing phenylalanine or tryptophan. The D gene is left open where the match is weak. Some rows mark clone size as missing; the rest say once, few, many or name a class of expanded clone.

>TRBJ2-2|-|TRBD2|TRBV6-5
CASSLLGREGELFF
TGTGCCAGCAGTCTCCTAGGGAGGGAGGGGGAGCTGTTTTTT
>TRBJ1-2|-|TRBD1|TRBV7-2
CASSLTGEYGYTF
TGTGCCAGCAGCTTGACAGGGGAATATGGCTACACCTTC
>TRBJ1-3|many|-|TRBV3-1/TRBV3-2
CASSQRESGNTIYF
TGTGCCAGCAGCCAACGGGAGTCTGGAAACACCATATATTTT
>TRBJ2-2|-|TRBD2|TRBV9
CASSVASGDTGELFF
TGTGCCAGCAGCGTAGCTAGCGGGGACACCGGGGAGCTGTTTTTT
>TRBJ2-7|few|-|TRBV11-2
CASSPAYEQYF
TGTGCCAGCAGCCCCGCCTACGAGCAGTACTTC
>TRBJ1-1|-|-|TRBV6-4
CASGGQGGSNTEAFF
TGTGCCAGCGGGGGCCAGGGCGGAAGCAACACTGAAGCTTTCTTT
>TRBJ2-5|-|TRBD2|TRBV18
CASSPPAGQETQYF
TGTGCCAGCTCACCACCAGCGGGGCAAGAGACCCAGTACTTC
>TRBJ1-2|few|TRBD1|TRBV2
CASSFGQGAAYGYTF
TGTGCCAGCAGTTTTGGACAGGGGGCCGCCTATGGCTACACCTTC
>TRBJ2-6|-|-|TRBV6-5
CASSYSGSSGANVLTF
TGTGCCAGCAGTTATTCGGGGAGCTCTGGGGCCAACGTCCTGACTTTC
>TRBJ2-6|-|TRBD2|TRBV6-5
CASSFGGAGANVLTF
TGTGCCAGCAGTTTCGGGGGGGCGGGGGCCAACGTCCTGACTTTC
>TRBJ2-5|-|TRBD2|TRBV6-2/TRBV6-3
CASSGGEETQYF
TGTGCCAGTAGCGGGGGGGAAGAGACCCAGTACTTC
>TRBJ1-1|many|-|TRBV30
CAWTKRIRGEAFF
TGTGCCTGGACCAAACGGATTAGGGGGGAAGCTTTCTTT
>TRBJ2-7|-|TRBD1|TRBV2
CASKGQGGPYEQYF
TGTGCCAGCAAAGGACAGGGGGGACCCTACGAGCAGTACTTC
>TRBJ1-1|-|TRBD1|TRBV6-5
CASSYSTGRQGRRAFF
TGTGCCAGCAGTTACTCGACTGGACGACAGGGGAGGCGAGCTTTCTTT
>TRBJ1-1|few|-|TRBV6-5
CASRPNNGATEAFF
TGTGCCAGCAGACCTAACAATGGGGCCACTGAAGCTTTCTTT
>TRBJ1-4|-|-|TRBV30
CAWSGGQGTTTNEKLFF
TGTGCCTGGAGTGGTGGGCAGGGAACTACAACTAATGAAAAACTGTTTTTT
>TRBJ1-2|-|-|TRBV6-5
CASIRGSYGYTF
TGTGCCAGCATACGGGGAAGCTATGGCTACACCTTC
>TRBJ2-7|-|-|TRBV2
CASSPQYEQYF
TGTGCCAGCAGCCCCCAGTACGAGCAGTACTTC
>TRBJ1-1|-|-|TRBV5-1
CASSSSEWLNTEAFF
TGCGCCAGCAGCTCCAGTGAATGGCTGAACACTGAAGCTTTCTTT
>TRBJ1-1|-|TRBD1|TRBV2
CASSEQGADTEAFF
TGTGCCAGTAGTGAACAGGGGGCGGACACTGAAGCTTTCTTT
>TRBJ2-1|-|-|TRBV21-1
CASKGVVAIWGNNEQFF
TGTGCCAGCAAGGGGGTTGTAGCTATTTGGGGGAACAATGAGCAGTTCTTC
>TRBJ1-1|-|-|TRBV20-1
CSASLAGINTEAFF
TGCAGTGCTAGTCTCGCAGGAATTAACACTGAAGCTTTCTTT
>TRBJ2-1|-|-|TRBV7-6
CASSLAARLSYNEQFF
TGTGCCAGCAGCTTAGCGGCGAGGTTATCCTACAATGAGCAGTTCTTC
>TRBJ2-3|-|TRBD2|TRBV7-3
CASSLKGLVIDTQYF
TGTGCCAGCAGCTTAAAAGGACTAGTTATAGATACGCAGTATTTT
>TRBJ1-5|-|-|TRBV19
CASNNPNNRAGNQPQHF
TGTGCCAGTAATAACCCGAACAACAGGGCGGGCAATCAGCCCCAGCATTTT
>TRBJ1-1|-|-|TRBV6-6
CASSYSQYTEAFF
TGTGCCAGCAGTTACTCACAGTACACTGAAGCTTTCTTT
>TRBJ1-2|few|TRBD1|TRBV5-1
CASSHGTGITNYGYTF
TGCGCCAGCAGCCACGGGACAGGGATAACTAACTATGGCTACACCTTC
>TRBJ1-1|-|-|TRBV6-5
CASSYSGTYLGAEAFF
TGTGCCAGCAGTTACTCCGGGACTTATTTAGGCGCTGAAGCTTTCTTT
>TRBJ2-7|-|-|TRBV5-5
CASTVGGPTYEQYF
TGTGCCAGCACCGTGGGGGGGCCCACCTACGAGCAGTACTTC
>TRBJ1-4|once|-|TRBV5-1
CASSPLEGGDEKLFF
TGCGCCAGCAGCCCCCTGGAGGGGGGGGATGAAAAACTGTTTTTT
>TRBJ2-5|once|-|TRBV12-3/TRBV12-4
CASSYRETQYF
TGTGCCAGCAGTTACAGGGAGACCCAGTACTTC
>TRBJ2-5|-|-|TRBV19
CASSIAGSEETQYF
TGTGCCAGTAGTATAGCAGGGTCCGAAGAGACCCAGTACTTC
>TRBJ2-1|-|-|TRBV19
CASSLSSYNEQFF
TGTGCCAGTAGCTTGAGCTCCTACAATGAGCAGTTCTTC
>TRBJ1-1|-|-|TRBV25-1
CASSELGIEAFF
TGTGCCAGCAGTGAATTGGGCATAGAAGCTTTCTTT
>TRBJ2-5|-|TRBD2|TRBV19
CASSSERGRNQETQYF
TGTGCCAGTAGTTCTGAGCGGGGGCGGAATCAAGAGACCCAGTACTTC
>TRBJ2-6|-|-|TRBV13
CASSTYSGANVLTF
TGTGCCAGCAGCACCTACTCTGGGGCCAACGTCCTGACTTTC
>TRBJ1-1|-|-|TRBV6-6
CASSYAGATEAFF
TGTGCCAGCAGTTACGCGGGGGCCACTGAAGCTTTCTTT
>TRBJ1-5|-|-|TRBV15
CATSRTRGMGQPQHF
TGTGCCACCAGCAGGACCCGGGGGATGGGTCAGCCCCAGCATTTT
>TRBJ2-3|-|-|TRBV2
CASSVYTDTQYF
TGTGCCAGCAGTGTCTACACAGATACGCAGTATTTT
>TRBJ2-2|-|TRBD2|TRBV6-5
CASSYAGGSTGELFF
TGTGCCAGCAGTTACGCCGGGGGGTCCACCGGGGAGCTGTTTTTT
>TRBJ1-4|-|-|TRBV2
CASSEAGGAAFEKLFF
TGTGCCAGCAGTGAAGCAGGAGGGGCAGCATTTGAAAAACTGTTTTTT
>TRBJ1-2|-|TRBD1|TRBV20-1
CSASLGTGAPLGYGYTF
TGCAGTGCTAGTTTGGGGACAGGGGCTCCTTTGGGCTATGGCTACACCTTC